This T cell receptor beta chain was recovered during a study of T cell repertoires in cytomegalovirus infection. Study overall: Public signatures in TCR beta pointed to CMV infection and matching HLA type.

This clonotype was seen ten or more times. Its target is not known. Germline loops: CDR1 SGHVS, CDR2 FNYEAQ. This CDR3 contains 16 residues. V lost 1 base, J lost 0 bases, and 13 bases lay in between. One entry per CDR3 protein results from TCRdb running MiXCR on the reads. Of hundreds of thousands of distinct CDR3 sequences listed, approximately 32% are singletons. Overall study results and limits: Totalled public TCR beta family frequency picked out people who carried CMV plus the relevant HLA.

The chain couples TRBV7-6 to TRBJ2-7; possible D gene TRBD1, 5 bases. This receptor was obtained from a human donor in good health (CMV status not recorded). Some clones in this sample may be carry-over from other donors' samples. Sequencing used cultured PBMCs, obtained from culture after CMV antigen stimulation. CDR3: CASSLERPGSSYEQYF. In DNA, the CDR3 is TGTGCCAGCAGCTTAGAGAGACCAGGGTCCTCCTACGAGCAGTACTTC.